A selection of T cell receptor beta chains follows, all from one sample in a study of T cell responses to AZD1222 COVID-19 vaccine. Clones were read by immunoSEQ multiplex PCR, and TCRdb kept only the in-frame ones, dropping some. Of some 130,000 clones listed, roughly 89% are singletons. This sample comprised peripheral blood, obtained on day 0 of AZD1222 vaccination. The receptors here all came from an adult in good health. Each CDR3 is given with its conserved first and last residue. D genes are given only for firm matches. Clone size appears in some rows only: once, few, many, or a class for an expanded clone.

d_call	j_call	clone_size	v_call	cdr3_nt	cdr3_aa
TRBD1	TRBJ1-2	once	TRBV28	TGTGCCACCGACAGGGGAGGGGGTGGCTACACCTTC	CATDRGGGGYTF
TRBD1	TRBJ2-6	once	TRBV4-1	TGCGCCAGCAGCGCCGGGACAGGCGCCCACTCTGGGGCCAACGTCCTGACTTTC	CASSAGTGAHSGANVLTF
.	TRBJ1-1	.	TRBV3-1/TRBV3-2	TGTGCCAGCAGCCAAGATAGCAGCCTCATAGTCACTGAAGCTTTCTTT	CASSQDSSLIVTEAFF
.	TRBJ1-2	.	TRBV6-5	TGTGCCAGCAGCCGAGGGGGCTACACCTTC	CASSRGGYTF
.	TRBJ1-5	.	TRBV15	TGTGCCACCGGGGATTCGGGTCAGCCCCAGCATTTT	CATGDSGQPQHF
.	TRBJ1-4	.	TRBV29-1	TGCAGCGCGCTCTCAACTAATGAAAAACTGTTTTTT	CSALSTNEKLFF
TRBD2	TRBJ2-1	.	TRBV5-1	TGCGCCAGCAGCTTGAGGCTAGCGGGAGCAAATGAGCAGTTCTTC	CASSLRLAGANEQFF
TRBD1	TRBJ1-5	.	TRBV13	TGTGCCAGCAGCTTAGGAGGGGGCCGGAGCAATCAGCCCCAGCATTTT	CASSLGGGRSNQPQHF
.	TRBJ1-2	.	TRBV2	TGTGCCAGCAGTGAAAACACGGGGTTAGGGTTTGGCTACACCTTC	CASSENTGLGFGYTF
.	TRBJ2-2	.	TRBV5-1	TGCGCCAGCAGTCCAGGGGTCGGGGAGCTGTTTTTT	CASSPGVGELFF
.	TRBJ1-2	.	TRBV19	TGTGCCAGTAGCTCGGGGGGAAGGTATGGCTACACCTTC	CASSSGGRYGYTF
TRBD1	TRBJ1-5	.	TRBV12-5	TGTGCTAGTGGCCCCGGACAGGTCAATCAGCCCCAGCATTTT	CASGPGQVNQPQHF
.	TRBJ1-1	once	TRBV18	TGTGCCAGCTCATTCACGGGGGGCGCGGAGACTGAAGCTTTCTTT	CASSFTGGAETEAFF
TRBD1	TRBJ1-2	.	TRBV6-6	TGTGCCAGCAACGACAGGGGTTACGGCTACACCTTC	CASNDRGYGYTF
.	TRBJ1-2	.	TRBV28	TGTGCCAGCAGTCTAACGACAGGTTTTAACTATGGCTACACCTTC	CASSLTTGFNYGYTF
TRBD1	TRBJ1-2	.	TRBV28	TGTGCCAGCAGCACACTTTCGGGACAGGGGGCGCTGGGCTACACCTTC	CASSTLSGQGALGYTF
.	TRBJ1-1	.	TRBV29-1	TGCAGCGTTGATGGGGAGTTGTGGACTGAAGCTTTCTTT	CSVDGELWTEAFF
.	TRBJ1-2	.	TRBV11-2	TGTGCCAGCATCCCATCGGCAGGGGCCTCTTATGGCTACACCTTC	CASIPSAGASYGYTF
TRBD1	TRBJ1-1	.	TRBV7-9	TGTGCCAGCAGCGTCCGGGACAGCGACACTGAAGCTTTCTTT	CASSVRDSDTEAFF